Listed below are T cell receptor beta chains from one sample, sequenced in a study of T cell repertoires in cytomegalovirus infection. Each CDR3 protein is one row after TCRdb ran MiXCR on the reads. The data hold under 600,000 distinct CDR3 sequences, with about 15% observed a single time. The specimen was CD8+ T cells from PBMCs. The receptor source for this set is a human donor in good health (CMV status not recorded). Some clones in this sample may be carry-over from other donors' samples. CDR3s include the opening cysteine and the closing phenylalanine or tryptophan. Fields, in order: V gene, J gene, CDR3 length, D gene, clone size, CDR3 DNA, CDR3 protein. A D gene is named only where the DNA matches it firmly. Expanded clones are given a class, and other clones once, few, many or no size at all.

v_gene: TRBV10-3; j_gene: TRBJ1-1; len: 15; d_gene: .; abundance: .; CDR3nt: TGTGCTTTCAGTGAGGTTGGAGGAAGGAGTACTGAAGCTGTCTTT; CDR3aa: CAFSEVGGRSTEAVF
v_gene: TRBV27; j_gene: TRBJ2-1; len: 15; d_gene: .; abundance: .; CDR3nt: TGTGCCAGCAGTTTATCCCCTAGCAGCTACAATGAGCAGTTCTTC; CDR3aa: CASSLSPSSYNEQFF
v_gene: TRBV7-3; j_gene: TRBJ2-1; len: 16; d_gene: TRBD2; abundance: .; CDR3nt: TGTGCCAGCAGCTTAGGGCTAGCGGGGGCCGGTGGTGAGCAGTTCTTC; CDR3aa: CASSLGLAGAGGEQFF
v_gene: TRBV27; j_gene: TRBJ1-5; len: 15; d_gene: TRBD1; abundance: .; CDR3nt: TGTGCCAGCAGACTAAGCCGGGACAGGGGGCAGCCCCAGCATTTT; CDR3aa: CASRLSRDRGQPQHF
v_gene: TRBV6-1; j_gene: TRBJ1-1; len: 15; d_gene: .; abundance: many; CDR3nt: TGTGCCAGCAGTGCCTCGGAGGGGCTGCTCACTGAAGCTTTCTTT; CDR3aa: CASSASEGLLTEAFF
v_gene: TRBV6-6; j_gene: TRBJ2-5; len: 16; d_gene: .; abundance: .; CDR3nt: TGTGCCAGCAGTTACTCCCAGCTAGTTGTAGAAGAGACCCAGTACTTC; CDR3aa: CASSYSQLVVEETQYF
v_gene: TRBV6-5; j_gene: TRBJ1-2; len: 13; d_gene: .; abundance: many; CDR3nt: TGTGCCAGCAGTGAGACGGGGGACTATGGCTACACCTTC; CDR3aa: CASSETGDYGYTF
v_gene: TRBV9; j_gene: TRBJ2-7; len: 12; d_gene: .; abundance: .; CDR3nt: TGTGCCAGCAGCGTAGACAATTACGAGCAGTACTTC; CDR3aa: CASSVDNYEQYF
v_gene: TRBV15; j_gene: TRBJ2-7; len: 14; d_gene: .; abundance: many; CDR3nt: TGTGCCACCAGCAGCCTGACGGAGTCCTACGAGCAGTACTTC; CDR3aa: CATSSLTESYEQYF
v_gene: TRBV3-1; j_gene: TRBJ1-2; len: 16; d_gene: .; abundance: .; CDR3nt: TGTGCCAGCAGCCAAGAACCCCGGACCACTAACTATGGCTACACCTTC; CDR3aa: CASSQEPRTTNYGYTF
v_gene: TRBV9; j_gene: TRBJ2-5; len: 14; d_gene: TRBD2; abundance: .; CDR3nt: TGTGCCAGCAGCGTGGTAGCGGGACAAGAGACCCAGTACTTC; CDR3aa: CASSVVAGQETQYF
v_gene: TRBV27; j_gene: TRBJ2-1; len: 15; d_gene: TRBD1; abundance: .; CDR3nt: TGTGCCAGCAGTCTCGGGACAGGGGTGAGGTATGAGCAGTTCTTC; CDR3aa: CASSLGTGVRYEQFF
v_gene: TRBV29-1; j_gene: TRBJ2-3; len: 12; d_gene: TRBD2; abundance: few; CDR3nt: TGCAGCGTTGAAGATCGGTCGGGGGGGCAGTATTTT; CDR3aa: CSVEDRSGGQYF
v_gene: TRBV27; j_gene: TRBJ1-1; len: 14; d_gene: .; abundance: .; CDR3nt: TGTGCCAGCAATAGCGGCAGGAGTATCACTGAAGCTTTCTTT; CDR3aa: CASNSGRSITEAFF
v_gene: TRBV3-1; j_gene: TRBJ1-2; len: 20; d_gene: TRBD1; abundance: once; CDR3nt: TGTGCCAGCAGCCAAGATGGGATGGACAGGGGGCCTACTTTTAACTATGGCTACACCTTC; CDR3aa: CASSQDGMDRGPTFNYGYTF
v_gene: TRBV2; j_gene: TRBJ2-7; len: 14; d_gene: .; abundance: .; CDR3nt: TGTGCCAGCAGTGACGACAGGTCCATCTACGAGCAGTACTTC; CDR3aa: CASSDDRSIYEQYF
v_gene: TRBV7-4; j_gene: TRBJ1-1; len: 14; d_gene: .; abundance: many; CDR3nt: TGTGCCAGCAGCCCGGAGCAAGGGCACACTGAAGCTTTCTTT; CDR3aa: CASSPEQGHTEAFF
v_gene: TRBV7-8; j_gene: TRBJ1-1; len: 14; d_gene: .; abundance: many; CDR3nt: TGTGCCAGCAGCCCCGGGACAACGAACACTGAAGCTTTCTTT; CDR3aa: CASSPGTTNTEAFF
v_gene: TRBV29-1; j_gene: TRBJ2-7; len: 14; d_gene: .; abundance: few; CDR3nt: TGCAGCGTTTTGGGGGCGGAGGCTACCCACGAGCAGTACTTC; CDR3aa: CSVLGAEATHEQYF
v_gene: TRBV6-1; j_gene: TRBJ1-1; len: 15; d_gene: TRBD1; abundance: many; CDR3nt: TGTGCCAGCAGTCTCACCGGGACAGGGGTCACTGAAGCTTTCTTT; CDR3aa: CASSLTGTGVTEAFF
v_gene: TRBV5-4; j_gene: TRBJ2-7; len: 14; d_gene: .; abundance: many; CDR3nt: TGTGCCAGCAGCCAAGCGCAGGGGCGGGACGAGCAGTACTTC; CDR3aa: CASSQAQGRDEQYF
v_gene: TRBV12-5; j_gene: TRBJ2-2; len: 19; d_gene: .; abundance: many; CDR3nt: TGTGCTAGTGGTTCACCGCCCGACCTCAGGCCGTCGAACACCGGGGAGCTGTTTTTT; CDR3aa: CASGSPPDLRPSNTGELFF